This passage covers 24 T cell receptor beta chains from one sample sequenced in a study of T-cell memory formation after mild COVID-19. TCRdb reprocessed the 5' RACE reads with MiXCR, giving one entry per CDR3 protein. The table lists over 350,000 distinct CDR3 sequences, 15% to 20% of them singletons. Sequences were obtained from PBMCs or a T cell subset sorted from them (not recorded which). These receptors were collected from a man aged 18-30 years who had mild COVID-19 (a few samples of this study predate the infection). Cell type and time point are not known.

This clonotype was detected a few times. The rearrangement links TRBV7-2 to TRBJ1-5; TRBD1 aligns across 7 bases. V dropped 5 bases and J dropped 2; count of bases not matched to a gene: 6. The CDR3 sequence is 15 residues long. The V gene's germline CDR1 is SGHTA and CDR2 FQGNSA. In nucleotides, the CDR3 is TGTGCCAGCAGCCTGGCCGGACAGGGCAATCAGCCCCAGCATTTT. This sequence encodes CASSLAGQGNQPQHF.

This sequence joins TRBV12-3 or TRBV12-4 and TRBJ2-5; D not certain. The V and J ends lost 4 bases and 1 base respectively, with 10 bases between them. CDR3 length equals 14 residues. In nucleotides, the CDR3 is TGTGCCAGCAGTTCCCCCACTTCCCAAGAGACCCAGTACTTC. Translated: CASSSPTSQETQYF.

The CDR3 loop is CASSLIAGYEQYF. CDR3 sequence (DNA): TGTGCCAGCAGCTTAATCGCCGGGTACGAGCAGTACTTC. The chain carries TRBV7-2 and TRBJ2-7; D is unresolved. Germline CDR1 is SGHTA and CDR2 is FQGNSA. Trimming pared 2 bases from V and 4 bases from J, leaving 9 bases between. The CDR3 spans 13 residues.

This CDR3 reads CASSPKEGGTYTDTQYF. CDR3 DNA: TGTGCCAGCAGCCCGAAGGAGGGCGGAACGTACACAGATACGCAGTATTTT. The chain employs TRBV7-8 and TRBJ2-3, with D possibly TRBD2 on 6 matching bases. In germline, CDR1 is SGHVS, CDR2 FQNEAQ. The CDR3 is 17 residues long. With 5 bases removed from V and 2 bases from J, the gap between germline ends came to 20 bases.

The sample holds a few counts of this clonotype. The chain links TRBV7-8 to TRBJ1-2, with D tentatively TRBD1 (6 bases). The CDR3 runs 14 residues. The ends were cut back, 5 bases at V and 4 bases at J, with 14 bases in the middle. The V gene's germline CDR1 is SGHVS and CDR2 FQNEAQ. The CDR3 DNA reads TGTGCCAGCAGCCCTCAAACAGGGAGCTATGGCTACACCTTC. Translating it yields CASSPQTGSYGYTF.

The sample holds a few counts of this clonotype. This chain uses TRBV12-3 or TRBV12-4 with TRBJ2-7; tentative D call: TRBD2 (6 bases). This CDR3 spans 13 amino acids. Trimming shortened V by 6 bases and J by 7 bases, and 16 bases separated the two germline ends. The CDR3 DNA is TGTGCCAGCAGCCGCAATGGGCGGGGTGAGCAGTACGTC. Translation gives CASSRNGRGEQYV.

This clonotype was detected only a few times. The V call is TRBV4-1, the J call TRBJ2-5, with 7 bases identical to TRBD2. J was trimmed by 5 bases and V by 4 bases; bases with no gene match: 22. The CDR3 extends over 19 amino acids. Germline CDR1 and CDR2: MGHRA and YSYEKL. In DNA, the CDR3 is TGCGCCAGCAGCCCGTCCGGCAGAGCGGGGTCGGTTCCGTGGGAGACCCAGTACTTC. Translating gives CASSPSGRAGSVPWETQYF.

This clonotype was picked up a small number of times. Here the CDR3 DNA reads TGTGCCAGCAAGCAGGAGAACACCGGGGAGCTGTTTTTT. Its translation is CASKQENTGELFF. The chain employs TRBV18 and TRBJ2-2, with D unresolved. Deletions cut 8 bases from V and 1 base from J, with 8 bases between. Germline V gives CDR1 KGHSH, CDR2 LQKENI. The CDR3 spans 13 residues.

This clonotype was seen more than once but under ten times. This chain joins TRBV7-3 and TRBJ1-1; D ambiguous. CDR1 is SGHTA, CDR2 FQGTGA, per germline. The V and J ends lost 5 bases and 1 base respectively, with 8 bases between them. The CDR3 extends over 13 amino acids. In DNA form, the CDR3 reads TGTGCCAGCAGCGCGGACGGGAACACTGAAGCTTTCTTT. This gives the protein CASSADGNTEAFF.

This clonotype has a handful of counts. The V call is TRBV7-9, the J call TRBJ2-7; D is possibly TRBD2 (6 bases). This CDR3 spans 13 amino acids. Per the germline V gene, CDR1 is SEHNR and CDR2 is FQNEAQ (reference sequence). V was shortened by 5 bases and J by 7 bases, with 15 bases between the two germline ends. The CDR3 spells CASSPGRGVEQYF. The CDR3, as DNA: TGTGCCAGCAGCCCCGGACGCGGGGTAGAGCAGTACTTC.

V usage is TRBV11-3 and J usage is TRBJ2-2; 9 nucleotides line up with TRBD1. CDR1 SGHNT and CDR2 YENEEA come from the germline V gene. This CDR3 region has 17 residues. With V trimmed by 2 bases and J by 5 bases, 9 bases remained unmatched. CDR3 bases: TGTGCCAGCAGCTTAAGCTTTGGACAGGGGTATACCGGGGAGCTGTTTTTT. Translation gives CASSLSFGQGYTGELFF.

This sequence joins TRBV28 and TRBJ2-1; D is unclear. Germline V gene lookup returns CDR1 MDHEN and CDR2 SYDVKM. The V gene lost 7 bases and the J gene lost 0 bases, with 10 bases spanning the gap. The CDR3 is 14 residues long. DNA for the CDR3: TGTGCCAGCACCTCCCCGAGCTCCTACAATGAGCAGTTCTTC. It translates to CASTSPSSYNEQFF.

The table lists this clonotype with a few counts. This chain links TRBV12-3 or TRBV12-4 with TRBJ2-2, with TRBD2 identical over 8 bases. V lost 1 base and J lost 4; bases outside the gene matches: 5. The CDR3 is 16 residues long. The CDR3 coding sequence is TGTGCCAGCAGTTTAGGCTCGCTAGCGGGCACCGGGGAGCTGTTTTTT. Translating gives CASSLGSLAGTGELFF.

Notes on this clonotype: This likely comes from a read error, as the CDR3 has no conserved phenylalanine or tryptophan at its end. CDR3 bases: TGTGCCAGCAGCTTATCCTACGAGCAGTACTCC. Its translation is CASSLSYEQYS. The chain links TRBV7-9 to TRBJ2-7; no clear D. Per germline, CDR1 SEHNR and CDR2 FQNEAQ (reference sequence). CDR3 length equals 11 residues. Trimming took 2 bases from V and 1 from J, leaving 0 bases between them.

CDR3 sequence: CASSYPTRLAGGSSANEQFF. In DNA form, the CDR3 reads TGTGCCAGCAGTTACCCTACCAGACTAGCGGGGGGGAGCTCGGCGAATGAGCAGTTCTTC. The V gene is TRBV6-6, the J gene TRBJ2-1; TRBD2 matches at 14 bases. J gave up 7 bases and V 2 bases, and 16 bases lay outside the gene matches. From germline, CDR1 is MNHNY and CDR2 SVGAGI (reference sequence). The length of the CDR3 is 20 residues.

The V and J genes are TRBV3-1 and TRBJ2-2; D uncertain. The CDR3 extends over 15 amino acids. Germline V gives CDR1 LGHDT, CDR2 YNNKEL (reference sequence). V lost 1 base and J lost 4, with 10 bases in between. Here the CDR3 DNA reads TGTGCCAGCAGCCAAGGTGGGCAGACCACCGGGGAGCTGTTTTTT. This encodes CASSQGGQTTGELFF.

Only one count was recorded for this clonotype. The CDR3 does not end in the conserved phenylalanine or tryptophan, so this is likely a read error. This chain uses TRBV18 with TRBJ1-1; D is possibly TRBD1 (6 bases). CDR1 and CDR2 (germline): KGHSH, LQKENI. V lost 6 bases to trimming and J lost 1 base, with 15 bases between them. The CDR3 consists of 15 residues. The CDR3 nucleotides read TGTGCCAGCTCTCGAAGGGGGGCAGCGAACACTGAAGCTTTCTAT. This translates into CASSRRGAANTEAFY.

This sequence joins TRBV6-2 or TRBV6-3 and TRBJ2-7; D may be TRBD1 (6 bases). CDR1 MNHEY and CDR2 SVGEGT come from the germline V gene. V lost 5 bases, J lost 6 bases, and 11 bases lay in between. This CDR3 has 12 amino acids. The CDR3 here is CASSRTGLEQYV. In DNA, the CDR3 is TGTGCCAGCAGTCGAACAGGGCTCGAGCAGTACGTC.

This clonotype was recorded at least ten times. The chain uses TRBV5-1 and TRBJ2-5; no definite D call. The CDR3 has 14 residues. CDR1 and CDR2 from the germline V gene are SGHRS and YFSETQ. V was shortened by 0 bases and J by 0 bases, with 6 bases between the two germline ends. The CDR3 sequence: CASSLGPDQETQYF. The CDR3 nucleotides are TGCGCCAGCAGCTTGGGGCCAGACCAAGAGACCCAGTACTTC.

This clonotype was seen only a few times. The chain's CDR3 is CSGDSYTEAFF. CDR3 nucleotide sequence: TGCAGCGGGGACAGCTACACTGAAGCTTTCTTT. The chain has TRBV29-1 and TRBJ1-1, with 7 bases identical to TRBD1. The germline gives CDR1 SQVTM, CDR2 ANQGSEA. The J segment lost 3 bases and the V segment lost 7 bases, leaving 2 bases of the junction unmatched. The CDR3 sequence is 11 residues long.

V and J are TRBV4-1 and TRBJ2-7, with 10 bases lining up with TRBD2. Germline V gene data show CDR1 as MGHRA and CDR2 as YSYEKL. CDR3 size: 15 residues. Trimming removed 3 bases from V and 2 bases from J; junction bases left unmatched: 4. Written as DNA, the CDR3 is TGCGCCAGCAGCCACCGAGCGGGGGGGCCCTACGAGCAGTACTTC. Translated: CASSHRAGGPYEQYF.

This clonotype was observed at least ten times. J is TRBJ1-2 and V is TRBV7-9; the D is unclear. Germline V gene data show CDR1 as SEHNR and CDR2 as FQNEAQ (reference sequence). Trimming left V 5 bases short and J 8 bases short, with 15 bases between. The CDR3 is made up of 13 amino acids. The CDR3 DNA reads as TGTGCCAGCAGCGTCGGGAGGCTTGAGGGCTACACCTTC. Translated: CASSVGRLEGYTF. Full variable domain (rest looked up from reference TRBV7-9 and TRBJ1-2): DTGVSQNPRHKITKRGQNVTFRCDPISEHNRLYWYRQTLGQGPEFLTYFQNEAQLEKSRLLSDRFSAERPKGSFSTLEIQRTEQGDSAMYLCASSVGRLEGYTFGSGTRLTVV.

This chain uses TRBV6-4 with TRBJ2-3; the D is unclear. This CDR3 comprises 14 residues. The V end was cut by 3 bases, the J end by 0 bases, with 7 bases between. CDR1 and CDR2 (germline): MRHNA, SNTAGT. The CDR3 loop is CASSELGSTDTQYF. The CDR3 DNA follows: TGTGCCAGCAGTGAACTGGGGAGCACAGATACGCAGTATTTT.

This chain uses TRBV20-1 with TRBJ1-2; D perhaps matches TRBD1 (6 bases). The germline gives CDR1 DFQATT, CDR2 SNEGSKA (reference sequence). The CDR3 is 12 amino acids. Trimming removed 6 bases at V and 6 bases at J, with 14 bases between. CDR3 region: CSAIDRQHGYTF. The CDR3 DNA is TGCAGTGCCATTGACAGGCAGCATGGCTACACCTTC.